The text below deals with one T cell receptor (beta chain). The antigen remains unidentified. The CDR3 spans 14 residues. Per the germline V gene, CDR1 is SGHVS and CDR2 is FNYEAQ. V shed 1 base and J shed 3 bases, with 7 bases lying between them. The data were taken from a study of T cell repertoires in cytomegalovirus infection. The overall study: Public TCR beta signature analysis indicated the presence of both CMV infection and matching HLA type.

The study, taken as a whole, reports: Cumulative frequency (of public TCR beta family members) identified carriers of CMV plus the relevant HLA. The ex vivo response was dominated by HLA-C-restricted CMV-specific TCR beta clonotypes.

TCRdb independently ran MiXCR on the reads; one entry per CDR3 protein. Of around 740,000 distinct CDR3 sequences listed, about a third are singletons. The chain joins TRBV7-6 to TRBJ1-3, with D unclear. This TCR was sampled from a human donor in good health (CMV status not recorded). Some clones in this sample may be carry-over from other donors' samples. The sequencing sample was made of PBMCs. The CDR3 sequence is CASSLDLLGNTIYF. CDR3 DNA: TGTGCCAGCAGCTTAGATCTCCTTGGAAACACCATATATTTT. Based on the CDR3 plus reference TRBV7-6 and TRBJ1-3, the full variable domain is GAGVSQSPRYKVTKRGQDVALRCDPISGHVSLYWYRQALGQGPEFLTYFNYEAQQDKSGLPNDRFSAERPEGSISTLTIQRTEQRDSAMYRCASSLDLLGNTIYFGEGSWLTVV.